In this sample, the clone carrying this T cell receptor beta chain turned up a few times. Original handling: The assay estimated nucleated cells by amplifying reference gene primers. Method: immunoSEQ multiplex PCR; TCRdb's copy keeps in-frame clones and lacks some. That table supplies the V and J calls and clone size; D and trimming were determined from the DNA. The table lists fewer than 250,000 clones, around 84% of them singletons. The sample is drawn from a study of blood T cell repertoires in COVID-19. Overall study: Sites across the United States, Italy and Spain contributed samples from acute and convalescent COVID-19. T cells, B-cell-depleted T cells, or PBMCs provided the cDNA or gDNA that served as material.

This CDR3 has 14 amino acids. V was shortened by 5 bases and J by 6 bases, with 13 bases between the two germline ends. The germline V gene encodes CDR1 SEHNR and CDR2 FQNEAQ (reference sequence). Input material: peripheral blood. The rearrangement joins TRBV7-9 to TRBJ2-2; the D gene is possibly TRBD2 (6 bases). This clonotype originated in a man aged 40-55 years with acute or convalescent COVID-19. The CDR3 sequence: CASSQQLAPGELFF. DNA for the CDR3: TGTGCCAGCAGCCAGCAACTAGCCCCCGGGGAGCTGTTTTTT.